The text below deals with one TCR beta chain. With V trimmed by 0 bases and J by 8 bases, 4 bases remained unmatched. Germline V gene data show CDR1 as SGHRS and CDR2 as YFSETQ. This CDR3 has 14 residues. The data derive from a study of blood T cell repertoires in COVID-19. Profiling relied on immunoSEQ multiplex PCR, and the TCRdb table lists in-frame clones only, not all of them. The sample records about 210,000 clones, 85% being singletons. The sequencing sample was made of peripheral blood. The chain uses TRBV5-1 and TRBJ2-1, with 8 bases aligning to TRBD1. The source of this sequence is a woman between 65 and 79 years old with COVID-19, enrolled during active disease. The CDR3 DNA reads as TGCGCCAGCAGCTTGGACAGGGGGTGGGATGAGCAGTTCTTC. Its translation: CASSLDRGWDEQFF.